Below are 27 T cell receptor beta chains sequenced from a single sample in a study of blood T cells in healthy people across ages. Primed by a sample-barcoded 5' primer and a J-beta primer mix, a second PCR proceeded for 7 to 11 cycles. TCRdb redid the calling of the 5' RACE reads with MiXCR, one entry per CDR3 protein. The sample records about 1.5 million distinct CDR3 sequences, approximately 43% being singletons. Material for sequencing was blood. Receptors were obtained from a woman between 18 and 30 years old in good health.

The chain carries TRBV3-1 and TRBJ2-1, with 7 bases fitting TRBD2. V was pared by 1 base and J by 3 bases, with 6 bases of the junction left unmatched. Germline CDR1 LGHDT, CDR2 YNNKEL (reference sequence). CDR3 length: 16 residues. This CDR3 is CASSQAGTTVYNEQFF. In nucleotides, the CDR3 is TGTGCCAGCAGCCAAGCAGGGACTACAGTCTACAATGAGCAGTTCTTC.

A few counts support this clonotype. The V call is TRBV5-1, the J call TRBJ2-7; weak D call: TRBD1 (5 bases). Germline V gives CDR1 SGHRS, CDR2 YFSETQ. The CDR3 sequence is 13 residues long. V was clipped by 4 bases and J by 1 base, with 9 bases between them. CDR3 DNA sequence: TGCGCCAGCAGCGAGGACAATTCCTACGAGCAGTACTTC. It yields the protein CASSEDNSYEQYF.

In its sample, this clonotype was seen a few times. This chain joins TRBV18 and TRBJ1-2; D perhaps matches TRBD1 (6 bases). This CDR3 is built from 15 residues. The V end was cut by 2 bases, the J end by 3 bases, with 13 bases between. Germline CDR1 and CDR2: KGHSH and LQKENI. CDR3 nucleotide sequence: TGTGCCAGCTCACCAGAAACAGGGCCGGACTATGGCTACACCTTC. As protein: CASSPETGPDYGYTF.

This clonotype was detected a few times. The chain joins TRBV20-1 to TRBJ2-1; TRBD2 matches at 9 bases. The V gene end was trimmed by 8 bases and the J gene end by 6 bases; junction bases not matched to a gene: 5. Germline CDR1 DFQATT, CDR2 SNEGSKA (reference sequence). The CDR3 consists of 12 residues. CDR3 amino acids: CSQGGRANEQFF. Here the CDR3 DNA reads TGCAGTCAAGGCGGGAGGGCCAATGAGCAGTTCTTC.

This clonotype was detected a few times. This chain joins TRBV5-6 and TRBJ2-7, with 7 positions matching TRBD2. CDR3 size: 15 residues. V shed 4 bases, J shed 4 bases, and the junction held 11 bases outside the gene matches. CDR1 is SGHDT, CDR2 YYEEEE, per germline. This CDR3 is CASSTRTSLVYEQYF. CDR3 DNA: TGTGCCAGCAGCACTCGGACTAGTTTGGTATACGAGCAGTACTTC.

This clonotype has only a few counts. V usage is TRBV29-1 and J usage is TRBJ2-7, with D unclear. Germline CDR1 and CDR2: SQVTM and ANQGSEA. The CDR3 has 12 residues. With 1 base removed from V and 5 bases from J, the gap between germline ends came to 9 bases. The CDR3, as DNA: TGCAGCGTTGAAGGGAGTCGCGACGAGCAGTACTTC. Its protein is CSVEGSRDEQYF.

V usage is TRBV20-1 and J usage is TRBJ2-5; TRBD2 matches 10 bases. Germline V gene lookup returns CDR1 DFQATT and CDR2 SNEGSKA (reference sequence). After removal of 7 bases from V and 1 base from J, the junction contained 9 bases not matched to a gene. The CDR3 length is 15 residues. DNA of the CDR3: TGCAGTGTCCTGCCCGCTAGCGGGGGCCAAGAGACCCAGTACTTC. Translation: CSVLPASGGQETQYF.

The J gene is TRBJ1-5, the V gene TRBV10-3; perhaps TRBD1 as D (5 bases). This CDR3 region has 15 residues. Trimming left V 1 base short and J 2 bases short, with 9 bases between. CDR1 and CDR2 from the germline V gene are ENHRY and SYGVKD. The CDR3 DNA reads TGTGCCATCAGTGAGTTGGGGACTGGCAATCAGCCCCAGCATTTT. Amino acids: CAISELGTGNQPQHF.

CDR3 sequence reads: CASRPSGSATDTQYF. Written as DNA, the CDR3 is TGTGCCAGCAGACCTAGCGGGAGTGCTACAGATACGCAGTATTTT. The chain couples TRBV7-2 to TRBJ2-3; the match to TRBD2 covers 10 bases. The germline gives CDR1 SGHTA, CDR2 FQGNSA. Trimming cost V 6 bases and J 3 bases; bases outside gene matches: 6. The CDR3 is 15 amino acids.

This clonotype was seen a few times. The chain links TRBV12-3 or TRBV12-4 to TRBJ1-4, with D maybe TRBD1 (5 bases). The V end lost 6 bases, the J end lost 7 bases, and 15 bases lay between the germline ends. This CDR3 spans 14 amino acids. The CDR3 is CASSEDAGGEKLFF. In DNA, the CDR3 is TGTGCCAGCAGCGAAGACGCTGGGGGTGAAAAACTGTTTTTT.

The V and J genes are TRBV10-3 and TRBJ1-2; D perhaps matches TRBD1 (6 bases). The CDR3 loop spans 16 amino acids. V lost 2 bases to trimming and J lost 6 bases, with 19 bases between them. CDR1 is ENHRY and CDR2 is SYGVKD in the germline V gene. The CDR3 nucleotides read TGTGCCATCAGTGAGAGGCGGGACATACCACCGGATGGCTACACCTTC. The encoded protein is CAISERRDIPPDGYTF.

The V call is TRBV21-1, the J call TRBJ1-5; no DNA check was done on the table's D call, TRBD1. TRBV21-1 is described as a pseudogene. The CDR3 sequence is 14 residues long. The CDR3 reads CASSGYWGHQPQHF. The CDR3 nucleotides are TGTGCCAGCAGCGGATACTGGGGGCATCAGCCCCAGCATTTT.

The chain employs TRBV7-9 and TRBJ2-7; 8 bases fit TRBD1. This CDR3 is built from 16 residues. V shed 6 bases, J shed 7 bases, and the junction held 17 bases outside the gene matches. Germline CDR1 reads SEHNR; CDR2 reads FQNEAQ (reference sequence). The CDR3 DNA reads as TGTGCCAGCAGAACCCACAGGGGGTTCTCCTACAATGAGCAGTACTTC. It translates to CASRTHRGFSYNEQYF.

This clonotype was seen more than once but under ten times. The chain is built from TRBV7-9 and TRBJ2-3; the D gene is possibly TRBD2 (5 bases). Germline V gene sequence: CDR1 SEHNR, CDR2 FQNEAQ (reference sequence). The length of the CDR3 is 15 residues. Trimming left V 6 bases short and J 2 bases short, with 15 bases between. The CDR3 bases are TGTGCCAGCAGATTAAACCAGCGGACCACAGATACGCAGTATTTT. Its translation: CASRLNQRTTDTQYF.

The chain carries TRBV28 and TRBJ2-5; the D is unclear. Trimming cost V 8 bases and J 11 bases, with 12 bases left between them. This CDR3 region has 10 residues. Germline lookup yields CDR1 MDHEN and CDR2 SYDVKM. DNA for the CDR3: TGTGCCAGCGTCGGCGAAGGGCAGTACTTC. This gives the protein CASVGEGQYF.

The V and J genes are TRBV7-2 and TRBJ1-5; D gene uncertain. Trimming took off 6 bases at V and 11 bases at J, with 17 bases between the two ends. Germline V CDR1 and CDR2: SGHTA, FQGNSA. This CDR3 has 13 residues. CDR3 sequence: CASSSLTGWSQHF. The DNA for the CDR3 is TGTGCCAGCAGTTCCCTTACGGGTTGGTCCCAGCATTTT.

The chain carries TRBV4-3 and TRBJ2-2; D remains ambiguous. V was pared by 0 bases and J by 5 bases, with 10 bases between. The CDR3 has 15 residues. The V gene's germline CDR1 is LGHNA and CDR2 YSLEER. The CDR3 is CASSQELRVTGELFF. In DNA form, the CDR3 reads TGCGCCAGCAGCCAAGAGCTTAGGGTAACCGGGGAGCTGTTTTTT.

The rearrangement joins TRBV5-1 to TRBJ2-1; a weak D match, TRBD2 (5 bases). Trimming left V 5 bases short and J 0 bases short, with 12 bases between. The germline V gene has CDR1 SGHRS and CDR2 YFSETQ. There are 15 residues in the CDR3. The CDR3 sequence: CASRPRGSSYNEQFF. CDR3 sequence (DNA): TGCGCCAGCAGGCCCCGAGGGAGCTCCTACAATGAGCAGTTCTTC.

The V and J genes are TRBV29-1 and TRBJ2-7, with TRBD2 as a possible D gene (6 bases). There are 15 residues in the CDR3. Germline values: CDR1 SQVTM, CDR2 ANQGSEA. V was trimmed by 6 bases and J by 7 bases, leaving 25 bases between them. The CDR3 DNA reads TGCAGCGTGTGGAGGGAAGGGGTCTCCTACAATGAGCAGTACTTC. It translates to CSVWREGVSYNEQYF.

This clonotype was detected only a few times. V gene TRBV20-1 combines with J gene TRBJ2-7, with 11 bases aligning to TRBD2. The length of the CDR3 is 16 residues. Trimming at V came to 0 bases and at J to 5 bases, leaving 9 bases not matched to a gene. CDR1 DFQATT and CDR2 SNEGSKA come from the germline V gene (reference sequence). CDR3 protein: CSARDKPSGRSHEQYF. DNA for the CDR3: TGCAGTGCTAGAGACAAGCCTAGCGGGAGGTCCCACGAGCAGTACTTC.

This clonotype was recorded a few times. V gene TRBV20-1 combines with J gene TRBJ2-3, with 8 bases aligning to TRBD1. This CDR3 is 13 amino acids long. CDR1 DFQATT and CDR2 SNEGSKA come from the germline V gene (reference sequence). J lost 3 bases, V lost 5 bases, and 4 bases had no gene match. DNA for the CDR3: TGCAGTGCTGGCTACAGGGGGACAGATACGCAGTATTTT. Its protein product is CSAGYRGTDTQYF.

The table lists this clonotype with a few counts. J is TRBJ1-2 and V is TRBV28; 7 bases fit TRBD1. This CDR3 is built from 13 residues. Germline CDR1 reads MDHEN; CDR2 reads SYDVKM. Losses at the gene ends were 6 bases for V and 8 bases for J; bases not matched to a gene: 9. CDR3 DNA: TGTGCCAGCAGGCTATCCGGGACAGAGGGCTACACCTTC. This encodes CASRLSGTEGYTF.

The chain links TRBV20-1 to TRBJ2-5, with D perhaps assigned TRBD1 or TRBD2 (5 bases each). V was cut by 4 bases and J by 5 bases, with 17 bases left in between. This CDR3 is built from 14 residues. Germline V gene lookup returns CDR1 DFQATT and CDR2 SNEGSKA (reference sequence). The CDR3 reads CSAKIPRGVETQYF. DNA of the CDR3: TGCAGTGCTAAAATACCACGGGGCGTGGAGACCCAGTACTTC.

The chain employs TRBV4-2 and TRBJ2-7, with D uncertain. CDR1 LGHNA and CDR2 YNFKEQ come from the germline V gene. The germline V and J ends were trimmed by 0 bases and 3 bases, with 9 bases remaining between them. The length of the CDR3 is 14 residues. DNA of the CDR3: TGTGCCAGCAGCCAAGATAACCGGGTCTACGAGCAGTACTTC. Protein product: CASSQDNRVYEQYF.

The J gene is TRBJ2-7, the V gene TRBV15; 8 nucleotides match TRBD2. Germline loops: CDR1 LNHNV, CDR2 YYDKDF (reference sequence). The CDR3 is 17 residues long. J gave up 4 bases and V 0 bases, and 11 bases lay outside the gene matches. The CDR3 nucleotides are TGTGCCACCAGCAGAGATAGAGCAAGCGGGAGTAATTACGAGCAGTACTTC. Protein product: CATSRDRASGSNYEQYF.

The chain couples TRBV4-3 to TRBJ2-2; TRBD1 agrees at 9 bases. Germline trimming cut 6 bases from V and 4 bases from J; bases unmatched to any gene: 6. Looked up from germline, CDR1 is LGHNA and CDR2 is YSLEER. CDR3 length equals 15 residues. The CDR3 region has the DNA TGCGCCAGCAGTCACGGGACAGGGCTCACCGGGGAGCTGTTTTTT. It is translated as CASSHGTGLTGELFF.

This clonotype was picked up a small number of times. This sequence joins TRBV20-1 and TRBJ1-2, with D hard to call. This CDR3 is 16 amino acids long. Trimming removed 0 bases from V and 1 base from J, with 15 bases in between. In germline, CDR1 is DFQATT, CDR2 SNEGSKA (reference sequence). The CDR3 bases are TGCAGTGCTAGAGATTCCGGGCCCTCGGTTAACTATGGCTACACCTTC. Translated, it gives CSARDSGPSVNYGYTF.